A selection of T cell receptor beta chains follows, all from one sample in a study of Ad26.COV2.S vaccination and SARS-CoV-2 variants. Libraries were prepared by immunoSEQ multiplex PCR; TCRdb keeps only in-frame clonotypes and omits some of them. The sample shows around 340,000 clones, approximately 86% of them seen only once. Sequenced here: peripheral blood, sampled in a trial of Ad26.COV2.S vaccine versus placebo. The receptors here all came from a person aged 18-65 years who received the Ad26.COV2.S COVID-19 vaccine or a placebo. Each CDR3 is given with its conserved first and last residue. Each record gives: V gene, clone size, J gene, CDR3 protein. Rows give clone size only sometimes, using once, few, many, or a class for an expanded clone.

TRBV11-2	-	TRBJ1-1	CASSLDLVTEAFF
TRBV3-1/TRBV3-2	-	TRBJ1-2	CASSLQGVRGYTF
TRBV11-1	-	TRBJ2-1	CASSRANEQFF
TRBV9	-	TRBJ2-5	CASSVGASGGIRETQYF
TRBV5-6	-	TRBJ1-6	CASSLVGDSSPLHF
TRBV28	-	TRBJ1-1	CASPPEGRGNTEAFF
TRBV7-2	-	TRBJ2-7	CASSSGGVLYEQYF
TRBV12-3/TRBV12-4	-	TRBJ1-1	CASRPTTGTEAFF
TRBV3-1/TRBV3-2	-	TRBJ2-3	CASSPGLAGGPGTDTQYF
TRBV27	-	TRBJ2-7	CASSLTGTHYEQYF
TRBV9	-	TRBJ2-1	CASSVYHNEQFF
TRBV3-1/TRBV3-2	once	TRBJ2-7	CASSPGGSLYEQYF
TRBV6-2/TRBV6-3	-	TRBJ1-2	CASSYGAAIYGYTF
TRBV28	-	TRBJ2-5	CASSETGTGGVRTQYF
TRBV4-1	-	TRBJ2-1	CASSQVSRDYNEQFF
TRBV3-1/TRBV3-2	-	TRBJ2-3	CASSQGLAGGPSTDTQYF
TRBV4-3	-	TRBJ2-5	CASSPGTDAQETQYF
TRBV5-6	-	TRBJ2-7	CASSLVAGDSWEQYF
TRBV6-2/TRBV6-3	-	TRBJ2-5	CASSSLTSFETQYF
TRBV2	-	TRBJ1-6	CATSLDSRNSPLHF
TRBV27	-	TRBJ2-7	CASSFGGSYEQYF
TRBV27	-	TRBJ2-2	CAIGQGSTGELFF
TRBV28	-	TRBJ1-4	CASSLGSATNEKLFF
TRBV5-8	-	TRBJ2-2	CASSLAQWNTGELFF
TRBV11-2	-	TRBJ2-2	CASSRGYTGELFF
TRBV30	-	TRBJ2-5	CAWSGMRWAQETQYF
TRBV5-1	-	TRBJ2-5	CASSLQGTQETQYF
TRBV4-3	few	TRBJ2-7	CASSQELRGEQYF
TRBV7-2	-	TRBJ1-1	CASSLKTGRNTEAFF
TRBV7-2	-	TRBJ2-7	CASSVTGESSYEQYF
TRBV11-2	few	TRBJ2-2	CASTPRKELGGELFF
TRBV16	-	TRBJ1-5	CASSQSGYSNQPQHF
TRBV25-1	once	TRBJ2-1	CASTLGLGEGEQFF
TRBV6-5	-	TRBJ1-5	CASSYDGNQPQHF
TRBV6-2/TRBV6-3	-	TRBJ1-5	CASSDRGGQPQHF
TRBV30	-	TRBJ2-3	CAWSVLAGAVDTQYF
TRBV7-9	-	TRBJ2-1	CASRAGGPHEQFF
TRBV10-3	-	TRBJ2-1	CAISESFSTSSGEQFF
TRBV4-2	-	TRBJ1-4	CASSHSIGPGEKLFF
TRBV5-6	-	TRBJ2-7	CASSQGTVTYEQYF
TRBV28	-	TRBJ2-7	CASMRFGVGDEQYF
TRBV7-2	-	TRBJ1-5	CASSHTGWNQPQHF
TRBV7-2	-	TRBJ2-1	CASSWYRGRVYEQFF
TRBV30	-	TRBJ1-4	CACQAELGEKLFF
TRBV24-1	-	TRBJ1-1	CATSGPLDTEAFF